This TCR beta chain was obtained from a study of graft-versus-host responses after intestinal transplantation. CDR1 and CDR2 from the germline V gene are SGHTA and FQGNSA. CDR3 length: 15 residues. Unmatched junction bases numbered 17, after V lost 5 bases and J lost 13 bases. Sequencing was performed with immunoSEQ multiplex PCR; in TCRdb, only in-frame clones are kept and a portion is missing. The sample contains around 50,000 clones, 70% to 90% of which appear only once. Worth noting for this clone: Its target is unknown.

This sequence originates from a human donor who was the organ donor for an intestinal transplant. Material: unstimulated CD4+ T cells sorted from spleen or lymph node cells, obtained before transplant. The chain has TRBV7-2 and TRBJ2-1, with 7 bases lining up with TRBD1. The chain's CDR3 is CASSAPSERGPLQFF. The CDR3 DNA reads TGTGCCAGCAGCGCGCCATCCGAAAGGGGGCCGCTACAGTTCTTC.